This is a list of T cell receptor beta chains from one sample in a study of blood T cell repertoires in COVID-19. TCRdb's table, derived via immunoSEQ multiplex PCR, lists solely in-frame clones and lacks some. Among approximately 100,000 clones listed, roughly four fifths were seen once. The sample taken for sequencing was peripheral blood. Receptor source: a man in his sixties with acute or convalescent COVID-19. CDR3s include the opening cysteine and the closing phenylalanine or tryptophan. Fields, in order: J gene, V gene, clone size, D gene, CDR3 DNA, CDR3 protein. The D gene is left open where the match is weak. Size is omitted from some rows. Given values are once, few, many or a class for expanded clones.

J gene: TRBJ2-5; V gene: TRBV7-3; clone size: -; D gene: -; CDR3 DNA: TGTGCCAGCAGCTTATCCGGCCGGGGGGAGACCCAGTACTTC; CDR3 protein: CASSLSGRGETQYF
J gene: TRBJ1-2; V gene: TRBV24-1; clone size: -; D gene: -; CDR3 DNA: TGTGCCACCAGGGCCTCCAACGCTGGCTACACCTTC; CDR3 protein: CATRASNAGYTF
J gene: TRBJ1-1; V gene: TRBV11-2; clone size: -; D gene: -; CDR3 DNA: TGTGCCAGCAGCTTAGATAAATCTGGGACATGGAACACTGAAGCTTTCTTT; CDR3 protein: CASSLDKSGTWNTEAFF
J gene: TRBJ1-1; V gene: TRBV6-5; clone size: once; D gene: -; CDR3 DNA: TGTGCCAGCAGTTACTCCCAGGCCACTGAAGCTTTCTTT; CDR3 protein: CASSYSQATEAFF
J gene: TRBJ1-1; V gene: TRBV6-2/TRBV6-3; clone size: few; D gene: TRBD1; CDR3 DNA: TGTGCCAGCACCCCTACAGGGGTTGCCAACACTGAAGCTTTCTTT; CDR3 protein: CASTPTGVANTEAFF
J gene: TRBJ2-5; V gene: TRBV6-5; clone size: -; D gene: -; CDR3 DNA: TGTGCCAGCAGTTACGGGTACCCGGGACAAGAGACCCAGTACTTC; CDR3 protein: CASSYGYPGQETQYF
J gene: TRBJ1-2; V gene: TRBV7-8; clone size: -; D gene: -; CDR3 DNA: TGTGCCAGCAGCTTAGCGCGGGACGGGGGCTATGGCTACACCTTC; CDR3 protein: CASSLARDGGYGYTF
J gene: TRBJ1-1; V gene: TRBV10-1; clone size: once; D gene: -; CDR3 DNA: TGCGCCAGCAGTTTTGCCCGACAGTTTATGAACACTGAAGCTTTCTTT; CDR3 protein: CASSFARQFMNTEAFF
J gene: TRBJ2-3; V gene: TRBV4-3; clone size: -; D gene: -; CDR3 DNA: TGCGCCAGCAGCCAAGATCTCTGGCTAGGGGGCACAGATACGCAGTATTTT; CDR3 protein: CASSQDLWLGGTDTQYF
J gene: TRBJ1-6; V gene: TRBV5-1; clone size: -; D gene: -; CDR3 DNA: TGCGCCAGCAGGGAAACCTTAGCCGACGACAATTCACCCCTCCACTTT; CDR3 protein: CASRETLADDNSPLHF
J gene: TRBJ2-1; V gene: TRBV4-1; clone size: -; D gene: TRBD1; CDR3 DNA: TGCGCCAGCAGCCAAGACACAGGGGTAGGGGAGCAGTTCTTC; CDR3 protein: CASSQDTGVGEQFF
J gene: TRBJ1-4; V gene: TRBV9; clone size: few; D gene: -; CDR3 DNA: TGTGCCAGCAGCGTAGGCGGGCGGACTAATGAAAAACTGTTTTTT; CDR3 protein: CASSVGGRTNEKLFF
J gene: TRBJ2-1; V gene: TRBV30; clone size: -; D gene: TRBD2; CDR3 DNA: TGTGCCTGGAGTGTAGGGGCTAGCGGGGGAAATGAGCAGTTCTTC; CDR3 protein: CAWSVGASGGNEQFF
J gene: TRBJ1-4; V gene: TRBV15; clone size: -; D gene: -; CDR3 DNA: TGTGCCACCAGCAGAGACAGGCATAATGAAAAACTGTTTTTT; CDR3 protein: CATSRDRHNEKLFF
J gene: TRBJ1-6; V gene: TRBV19; clone size: -; D gene: -; CDR3 DNA: TGTGCCAGTAGTAGTCGCGATAATTCACCCCTCCACTTT; CDR3 protein: CASSSRDNSPLHF
J gene: TRBJ1-1; V gene: TRBV29-1; clone size: -; D gene: TRBD1; CDR3 DNA: TGCAGCGTTGAAGATCTAGGGGGCGGGACTGAAGCTTTCTTT; CDR3 protein: CSVEDLGGGTEAFF
J gene: TRBJ1-6; V gene: TRBV6-5; clone size: -; D gene: -; CDR3 DNA: TGTGCCAGCAGTTACCTTGAACTTAATTCACCCCTCCACTTT; CDR3 protein: CASSYLELNSPLHF
J gene: TRBJ2-3; V gene: TRBV10-3; clone size: -; D gene: TRBD1; CDR3 DNA: TGTGCCATCAACACCCGGGACAGTACCTCAGATACGCAGTATTTT; CDR3 protein: CAINTRDSTSDTQYF
J gene: TRBJ2-1; V gene: TRBV5-4; clone size: -; D gene: -; CDR3 DNA: TGTGCCAGCAGCAAAGGGACATTTACAAGCTCCTACAATGAGCAGTTCTTC; CDR3 protein: CASSKGTFTSSYNEQFF
J gene: TRBJ1-4; V gene: TRBV29-1; clone size: -; D gene: TRBD1; CDR3 DNA: TGCAGCGTTCGAGGGACAGCGAATGAAAAACTGTTTTTT; CDR3 protein: CSVRGTANEKLFF
J gene: TRBJ1-3; V gene: TRBV4-1; clone size: -; D gene: -; CDR3 DNA: TGCGCCAGCAGCCTAACCCGGGACGGGGACACTGGAAACACCATATATTTT; CDR3 protein: CASSLTRDGDTGNTIYF
J gene: TRBJ1-6; V gene: TRBV19; clone size: -; D gene: -; CDR3 DNA: TGTGCCAGTTCCGACAGGACGGTCTCACCCCTCCACTTT; CDR3 protein: CASSDRTVSPLHF
J gene: TRBJ1-1; V gene: TRBV6-1; clone size: -; D gene: -; CDR3 DNA: TGTGCCAGCAGTGAAGGGGGGACTATTGAAGCTTTCTTT; CDR3 protein: CASSEGGTIEAFF
J gene: TRBJ2-2; V gene: TRBV5-1; clone size: -; D gene: -; CDR3 DNA: TGCGCCAGCAGCAGTGGAGGGCGAACCGGGGAGCTGTTTTTT; CDR3 protein: CASSSGGRTGELFF
J gene: TRBJ2-5; V gene: TRBV7-3; clone size: -; D gene: TRBD1; CDR3 DNA: TGTGCCAGCAGCTCCGGGACAGGGGGCGCTAAGGAAGAGACCCAGTACTTC; CDR3 protein: CASSSGTGGAKEETQYF
J gene: TRBJ2-7; V gene: TRBV5-1; clone size: -; D gene: TRBD2; CDR3 DNA: TGCGCCAGCCGGGCGGGGGGCCCGGGGCAGGTCGGCGAGCAGTACTTC; CDR3 protein: CASRAGGPGQVGEQYF
J gene: TRBJ1-1; V gene: TRBV7-9; clone size: -; D gene: -; CDR3 DNA: TGTGCCAGCAGCTTAGTCGCGGGAGAGGGCACTGAAGCTTTCTTT; CDR3 protein: CASSLVAGEGTEAFF
J gene: TRBJ1-5; V gene: TRBV6-1; clone size: once; D gene: TRBD1; CDR3 DNA: TGTGCCAGCAGTAGACAGGGGACCAGCAATCAGCCCCAGCATTTT; CDR3 protein: CASSRQGTSNQPQHF
J gene: TRBJ2-1; V gene: TRBV11-2; clone size: -; D gene: -; CDR3 DNA: TGTGCCAGCAGCTTAAGGAGGAGTGAGCAGTTCTTC; CDR3 protein: CASSLRRSEQFF
J gene: TRBJ1-1; V gene: TRBV5-1; clone size: -; D gene: -; CDR3 DNA: TGCGCCAGCAGCTTGGGAGGCAGCCTTATTGAAGCTTTCTTT; CDR3 protein: CASSLGGSLIEAFF
J gene: TRBJ1-5; V gene: TRBV19; clone size: -; D gene: -; CDR3 DNA: TGTGCCAGTAGTATAGATCTCCCTAGCAATCAGCCCCAGCATTTT; CDR3 protein: CASSIDLPSNQPQHF
J gene: TRBJ1-1; V gene: TRBV27; clone size: -; D gene: -; CDR3 DNA: TGTGCCAGCAGTTTATTGTCGGAGGGTTTGGGCACTGAAGCTTTCTTT; CDR3 protein: CASSLLSEGLGTEAFF
J gene: TRBJ2-7; V gene: TRBV3-1/TRBV3-2; clone size: -; D gene: -; CDR3 DNA: TGTGCCAGCAGCCAAAAACATCCATTATGGTACGAGCAGTACTTC; CDR3 protein: CASSQKHPLWYEQYF
J gene: TRBJ1-4; V gene: TRBV6-5; clone size: -; D gene: TRBD1; CDR3 DNA: TGTGCCATCAGGACAGGGGGCTCTGAAAAACTGTTTTTT; CDR3 protein: CAIRTGGSEKLFF
J gene: TRBJ2-7; V gene: TRBV10-2; clone size: -; D gene: -; CDR3 DNA: TGCGCCAGCAGTGACCCGAGGCGGACAGCCCAGGTAAACTACGAGCAGTACTTC; CDR3 protein: CASSDPRRTAQVNYEQYF
J gene: TRBJ2-7; V gene: TRBV7-2; clone size: -; D gene: -; CDR3 DNA: TGTGCCAGCAGCCTGAGGTCGAACGAGCAGTACTTC; CDR3 protein: CASSLRSNEQYF
J gene: TRBJ2-7; V gene: TRBV16; clone size: -; D gene: -; CDR3 DNA: TGTGCCAGCAGGGAGGACCCTCTCGAGGGTTACGAGCAGTACTTC; CDR3 protein: CASREDPLEGYEQYF
J gene: TRBJ1-2; V gene: TRBV29-1; clone size: -; D gene: TRBD1; CDR3 DNA: TGCAGCGTTGAGGACAGGGATAACTATGGCTACACCTTC; CDR3 protein: CSVEDRDNYGYTF
J gene: TRBJ1-1; V gene: TRBV4-1; clone size: -; D gene: -; CDR3 DNA: TGCGCCAGCAGCCAAGTCGCGGTAATGAACACTGAAGCTTTCTTT; CDR3 protein: CASSQVAVMNTEAFF
J gene: TRBJ1-1; V gene: TRBV30; clone size: -; D gene: -; CDR3 DNA: TGTGCCTGGAGTACCATGGGGAGTAGCACTGAAGCTTTCTTT; CDR3 protein: CAWSTMGSSTEAFF
J gene: TRBJ2-2; V gene: TRBV30; clone size: -; D gene: TRBD1; CDR3 DNA: TGTGCCTGGAGTCTAGGGACAGGGGCGAACGGGGAGCTGTTTTTT; CDR3 protein: CAWSLGTGANGELFF
J gene: TRBJ1-2; V gene: TRBV7-2; clone size: -; D gene: -; CDR3 DNA: TGTGCCAGCAGCGGGTGGACTCAAGCGGATGGCTACACCTTC; CDR3 protein: CASSGWTQADGYTF
J gene: TRBJ1-1; V gene: TRBV2; clone size: -; D gene: -; CDR3 DNA: TGTGCCAGCAGTGAGGTACAGCTGAACACTGAAGCTTTCTTT; CDR3 protein: CASSEVQLNTEAFF